A selection of T cell receptor beta chains follows, all from one sample in a study of control samples from healthy donors and cancer patients. Clones were read by immunoSEQ multiplex PCR, and TCRdb kept only the in-frame ones, dropping some. The sample holds approximately 100,000 clones, 80% to 90% seen once. The sequencing sample was made of blood. The origin of the receptors is a man under 40 in good health. CDR3s include the opening cysteine and the closing phenylalanine or tryptophan. The order of the fields is D gene, V gene, J gene, clone size, CDR3 DNA, CDR3 protein. The D gene is left open where the match is weak. Size is omitted from some rows. Given values are once, few, many or a class for expanded clones.

d_gene: -; v_gene: TRBV4-1; j_gene: TRBJ2-4; abundance: -; CDR3nt: TGCGCCAGCAGCCAAGCAAGTGCCTTCCGAGCGGGTGAAAACATTCAGTACTTC; CDR3aa: CASSQASAFRAGENIQYF
d_gene: -; v_gene: TRBV7-2; j_gene: TRBJ2-3; abundance: -; CDR3nt: TGTGCCAGCAGCTTAGTTGGTGTGGGTTCAACAGATACGCAGTATTTT; CDR3aa: CASSLVGVGSTDTQYF
d_gene: TRBD1; v_gene: TRBV7-9; j_gene: TRBJ1-1; abundance: -; CDR3nt: TGTGCCAGCAGCTATACACCCTTTAAGGGGACAGGGGGAGGCACTGAAGCTTTCTTT; CDR3aa: CASSYTPFKGTGGGTEAFF
d_gene: -; v_gene: TRBV28; j_gene: TRBJ1-5; abundance: -; CDR3nt: TGTGCCAGCAGTTTGTCGGGGGATCAGCCCCAGCATTTT; CDR3aa: CASSLSGDQPQHF
d_gene: TRBD2; v_gene: TRBV10-3; j_gene: TRBJ2-5; abundance: -; CDR3nt: TGTGCCATCAGTGAGACCCCCGGGACTAGCGGGAGGGCCTTAAAAGAGACCCAGTACTTC; CDR3aa: CAISETPGTSGRALKETQYF
d_gene: -; v_gene: TRBV5-1; j_gene: TRBJ1-4; abundance: -; CDR3nt: TGCGCCAGCAGCAGGCGGGTGGGGGAAAAACTGTTTTTT; CDR3aa: CASSRRVGEKLFF
d_gene: -; v_gene: TRBV7-6; j_gene: TRBJ1-5; abundance: -; CDR3nt: TGTGCCAGCAGCTTGGGGGGATATAGCAATCAGCCCCAGCATTTT; CDR3aa: CASSLGGYSNQPQHF
d_gene: -; v_gene: TRBV28; j_gene: TRBJ2-7; abundance: once; CDR3nt: TGTGCCAGCAGCACCCTAGCTGGGTTTTACGAGCAGTACTTC; CDR3aa: CASSTLAGFYEQYF
d_gene: TRBD2; v_gene: TRBV5-1; j_gene: TRBJ2-2; abundance: -; CDR3nt: TGCGCCAGCACTTGGCGGGGACTAGCGGGCACCGGGGAGCTGTTTTTT; CDR3aa: CASTWRGLAGTGELFF
d_gene: TRBD2; v_gene: TRBV9; j_gene: TRBJ2-1; abundance: -; CDR3nt: TGTGCCAGCAACCCTAGCGGGAGCTCCTACAATGAGCAGTTCTTC; CDR3aa: CASNPSGSSYNEQFF
d_gene: -; v_gene: TRBV18; j_gene: TRBJ1-1; abundance: -; CDR3nt: TGTGCCAGCTCACCACCGACGGCGGGAGCTTTCTTT; CDR3aa: CASSPPTAGAFF
d_gene: -; v_gene: TRBV7-9; j_gene: TRBJ2-3; abundance: -; CDR3nt: TGTGCCAGCAGCTTAGAAGTTGCGCAGTATTTT; CDR3aa: CASSLEVAQYF
d_gene: -; v_gene: TRBV5-5; j_gene: TRBJ1-1; abundance: -; CDR3nt: TGTGCCAGCAGCTTGGGCGGGGGGCTTAGGACTGAAGCTTTCTTT; CDR3aa: CASSLGGGLRTEAFF
d_gene: TRBD1; v_gene: TRBV18; j_gene: TRBJ1-5; abundance: -; CDR3nt: TGTGCCAGCTCGGGACAGGGAGGCGGAAGCAATCAGCCCCAGCATTTT; CDR3aa: CASSGQGGGSNQPQHF
d_gene: -; v_gene: TRBV7-2; j_gene: TRBJ1-2; abundance: -; CDR3nt: TGTGCCAGCAGCTTAGGACGGTATGGCTACACCTTC; CDR3aa: CASSLGRYGYTF
d_gene: -; v_gene: TRBV13; j_gene: TRBJ2-7; abundance: -; CDR3nt: TGTGCCAGCAGCGATCCCGGGGGCGACGGGAGTGGCCACGAGCAGTACTTC; CDR3aa: CASSDPGGDGSGHEQYF
d_gene: -; v_gene: TRBV27; j_gene: TRBJ2-1; abundance: once; CDR3nt: TGTGCCAGCAGTCCCGGGTGGGATAATAACTACAATGAGCAGTTCTTC; CDR3aa: CASSPGWDNNYNEQFF
d_gene: -; v_gene: TRBV9; j_gene: TRBJ2-3; abundance: -; CDR3nt: TGTGCCAGCAGCGTAGACGGGGGCTGGAGCACAGATACGCAGTATTTT; CDR3aa: CASSVDGGWSTDTQYF
d_gene: TRBD1; v_gene: TRBV6-6; j_gene: TRBJ1-5; abundance: -; CDR3nt: TGTGCCAGCAGTACACGGGACAGGGGCTTTCAGCCCCAGCATTTT; CDR3aa: CASSTRDRGFQPQHF
d_gene: -; v_gene: TRBV15; j_gene: TRBJ1-1; abundance: -; CDR3nt: TGTGCCACCAGGGACGGGCTCAACACTGAAGCTTTCTTT; CDR3aa: CATRDGLNTEAFF
d_gene: -; v_gene: TRBV5-1; j_gene: TRBJ1-4; abundance: -; CDR3nt: TGCGCCAGCCAACAGGGAGGAGGTGAAAAACTGTTTTTT; CDR3aa: CASQQGGGEKLFF
d_gene: TRBD2; v_gene: TRBV6-5; j_gene: TRBJ2-7; abundance: -; CDR3nt: TGTGCCACCAAAGTCCCAGGGAGGGCCTACGAGCAGTACTTC; CDR3aa: CATKVPGRAYEQYF
d_gene: TRBD2; v_gene: TRBV30; j_gene: TRBJ2-7; abundance: -; CDR3nt: TGTGCCTGGAGCAACCTACTAGCGGGAGCTTCTTACGAGCAGTACTTC; CDR3aa: CAWSNLLAGASYEQYF
d_gene: -; v_gene: TRBV5-6; j_gene: TRBJ2-1; abundance: -; CDR3nt: TGTGCCAGCAGCATACTAGGGGACAATGAGCAGTTCTTC; CDR3aa: CASSILGDNEQFF
d_gene: -; v_gene: TRBV28; j_gene: TRBJ2-5; abundance: few; CDR3nt: TGTGCCAGCAGTTTACTAGGAGGCCAGACCCAGTACTTC; CDR3aa: CASSLLGGQTQYF
d_gene: -; v_gene: TRBV7-9; j_gene: TRBJ1-1; abundance: -; CDR3nt: TGTGCCAGCAGTCGGACAGCTCCTGAAGCTTTCTTT; CDR3aa: CASSRTAPEAFF
d_gene: -; v_gene: TRBV10-3; j_gene: TRBJ2-7; abundance: few; CDR3nt: TGTGCCATCAGTGCGGGACCCACCTACGAGCAGTACTTC; CDR3aa: CAISAGPTYEQYF
d_gene: TRBD2; v_gene: TRBV27; j_gene: TRBJ2-1; abundance: -; CDR3nt: TGTGCCAGCAGTTTATCCCACGGCGCGGGAGGGCCCCTTGAGCAGTTCTTC; CDR3aa: CASSLSHGAGGPLEQFF
d_gene: -; v_gene: TRBV5-1; j_gene: TRBJ2-2; abundance: -; CDR3nt: TGCGCCAGCAGCTTGGGGACGAACACCGGGGAGCTGTTTTTT; CDR3aa: CASSLGTNTGELFF
d_gene: -; v_gene: TRBV30; j_gene: TRBJ1-3; abundance: -; CDR3nt: TGTGCCTGGAGTGTTGCGTGGCCCTCTGGAAACACCATATATTTT; CDR3aa: CAWSVAWPSGNTIYF
d_gene: -; v_gene: TRBV7-6; j_gene: TRBJ1-6; abundance: -; CDR3nt: TGTGCCAGCAGCTCCGGGGGGGGCGCCTATAATTCACCCCTCCACTTT; CDR3aa: CASSSGGGAYNSPLHF
d_gene: TRBD2; v_gene: TRBV4-3; j_gene: TRBJ2-7; abundance: -; CDR3nt: TGCGCCAGCAGCCAAGCCCCTACCGGGACTAGCGGATACGAGCAGTACTTC; CDR3aa: CASSQAPTGTSGYEQYF
d_gene: -; v_gene: TRBV5-6; j_gene: TRBJ1-4; abundance: -; CDR3nt: TGTGCCAGCAGCACCGGCCCTGGGGAAAAACTGTTTTTT; CDR3aa: CASSTGPGEKLFF
d_gene: -; v_gene: TRBV3-1/TRBV3-2; j_gene: TRBJ1-1; abundance: -; CDR3nt: TGTGCCAGCAGCCAAACAGCCCTTGAAGCTTTCTTT; CDR3aa: CASSQTALEAFF
d_gene: -; v_gene: TRBV28; j_gene: TRBJ1-5; abundance: -; CDR3nt: TGTGCCAGCACTGGGTCGGGGGGTCAGCCCCAGCATTTT; CDR3aa: CASTGSGGQPQHF
d_gene: -; v_gene: TRBV2; j_gene: TRBJ2-5; abundance: -; CDR3nt: TGTGCCAGCAGTGAGTCGGAGACCCAGTACTTC; CDR3aa: CASSESETQYF
d_gene: TRBD1; v_gene: TRBV28; j_gene: TRBJ2-7; abundance: -; CDR3nt: TGTGCCAGCAGGGACGGACAGGGGGCCTACGAGCAGTACTTC; CDR3aa: CASRDGQGAYEQYF
d_gene: -; v_gene: TRBV24-1; j_gene: TRBJ2-4; abundance: -; CDR3nt: TGTGCCACCAGTGATAACAGTGGAGGTCATCAGTACTTC; CDR3aa: CATSDNSGGHQYF
d_gene: -; v_gene: TRBV11-3; j_gene: TRBJ2-7; abundance: -; CDR3nt: TGTGCCAGCAGCTTAATCGACGAGCAGTACTTC; CDR3aa: CASSLIDEQYF
d_gene: -; v_gene: TRBV5-1; j_gene: TRBJ2-7; abundance: once; CDR3nt: TGCGCCAGCAGCTTCGGTCTCAACGAGCAGTACTTC; CDR3aa: CASSFGLNEQYF
d_gene: -; v_gene: TRBV5-6; j_gene: TRBJ2-7; abundance: -; CDR3nt: TGTGCCAGCAGCTTCCGGGCTAGTTCCTACGAGCAGTACTTC; CDR3aa: CASSFRASSYEQYF
d_gene: TRBD1; v_gene: TRBV7-2; j_gene: TRBJ2-2; abundance: -; CDR3nt: TGTGCCAGCAGCTCATACCGGGACAGGGAAACCGGGGAGCTGTTTTTT; CDR3aa: CASSSYRDRETGELFF
d_gene: -; v_gene: TRBV27; j_gene: TRBJ2-2; abundance: -; CDR3nt: TGTGCCAGCAGTTTATCGTTTTGGGGCTCAGGAACCGGGGAGCTGTTTTTT; CDR3aa: CASSLSFWGSGTGELFF
d_gene: -; v_gene: TRBV28; j_gene: TRBJ1-6; abundance: -; CDR3nt: TGTGCCAGCACCGAACACACCCAGGGGAATTCACCCCTCCACTTT; CDR3aa: CASTEHTQGNSPLHF